The clone carrying this T cell receptor (beta chain) came up many times. Each CDR3 protein is one row after TCRdb ran MiXCR on the 5' RACE reads. The sample yields around 75,000 distinct CDR3 sequences, about 5.2% seen once. In germline, CDR1 is MDHEN, CDR2 SYDVKM. V trimming: 5 bases; J trimming: 6 bases; junction bases outside the gene matches: 9. The CDR3 is 15 amino acids. This sample is drawn from a study of CD8 T cells in ankylosing spondylitis. This receptor was obtained from a male donor with ankylosing spondylitis or in good health (not recorded which). Input material: blood, either unsorted or a sorted T cell fraction (not recorded which). This chain joins TRBV28 and TRBJ2-7; 11 bases are shared with TRBD1. CDR3 DNA sequence: TGTGCCAGCAGTCTAGCCGGGACAGGGGGGATCGAGCAGTACTTC. Translated: CASSLAGTGGIEQYF.